The 3 T cell receptor beta chains in this list originate from one sample, sequenced in a study of T cells in Graves' hyperthyroidism and ophthalmopathy. Researchers amplified the TCR beta CDR3 regions from RNA transcripts. The HTBI primer set served for first-round RT-PCR of the TCR CDR3. One entry per CDR3 protein results from TCRdb running MiXCR on the multiplex PCR reads. The sample includes 550,000 to 700,000 distinct CDR3 sequences, about half of them seen just once. The specimen sequenced was peripheral blood or thyroid tissue (not recorded which). These receptors all come from an adult woman with Graves' disease, either hyperthyroidism or ophthalmopathy (not recorded which).

This clonotype has just one count. Likely a read error: the CDR3 ends without its conserved phenylalanine or tryptophan. The DNA is omitted, as the CDR3 cannot be located on it reliably, and the CDR3 follows TCRdb's listing. The genes are TRBV2 and TRBJ1-1. The CDR3 region is 8 residues in length, termini included. Per germline, CDR1 SNHLY and CDR2 FYNNEI. CDR3 region: CASSDGLS.

This clonotype was counted many times. A junction boundary mismatches the germline segment, possibly from a read error. The chain has TRBV5-1 and TRBJ2-7, with D perhaps TRBD1 (5 bases). Germline V gene data show CDR1 as SGHRS and CDR2 as YFSETQ. The CDR3 has 13 residues. The CDR3 DNA is TGTGCCAGCTCCCTGACAGCCTCCTACGAGCAGTACTTC. Encoded protein: CASSLTASYEQYF.

This clonotype was counted a few times. This sequence joins TRBV4-1 and TRBJ2-2; 9 bases are a match to TRBD2. V was pared by 1 base and J by 1 base, with 7 bases of the junction left unmatched. The CDR3 loop spans 18 amino acids. Looked up from germline, CDR1 is MGHRA and CDR2 is YSYEKL. CDR3 sequence: CASSQGLAGLRNTGELFF. CDR3 bases: TGCGCCAGCAGCCAAGGGCTAGCGGGACTCAGGAACACCGGGGAGCTGTTTTTT.